This TCR beta chain derives from a study of T cell responses to AZD1222 COVID-19 vaccine. Study-wide points: Donor demographics were predominantly white British with a female majority; clonal diversity may be underestimated. Across spike, vaccine-associated CD4 TCRs were found, dominant at 160-218 and 743-854.

As concerns this clone: Antigen: not known.

Germline CDR1 and CDR2: SGHTA and FQGNSA. The CDR3 is 15 amino acids. The V segment lost 2 bases and the J segment 8 bases; nucleotides outside the gene matches: 10. TCRdb keeps only in-frame clones here, not all; method: immunoSEQ multiplex PCR. Among over 150,000 clones listed, 85% to 95% were seen once. V and J are TRBV7-2 and TRBJ1-2, with 8 nucleotides matching TRBD1. The material was peripheral blood, obtained 28 days after the second AZD1222 dose. The TCR sequence derives from an adult who received the AZD1222 COVID-19 vaccine. In DNA, the CDR3 is TGTGCCAGCAGCTTATTCACTGGACAGGGTCGCGGCTACACCTTC. Protein product: CASSLFTGQGRGYTF.